These 21 T cell receptor beta chains came from one sample sequenced in a study of beta chain features in type 1 diabetes. Of the isolated RNA, all was reverse transcribed, and so the sequenced material was expressed TCRB transcripts. Only in-frame clones appear in the TCRdb table, and some are missing; sequencing was by immunoSEQ multiplex PCR. Here the sample spans 350,000 or so clones, around a fifth being singletons. Sample: naive CD4+ T cells from blood. The receptor source for this set is a woman under 30 in good health.

The gene calls are TRBV5-6 and TRBJ2-5; TRBD1 might be the D (7 bases). Trimming cost V 4 bases and J 10 bases, with 23 bases left between them. Germline-derived CDR1 and CDR2 are SGHDT and YYEEEE. The CDR3 spans 15 residues. DNA of the CDR3: TGTGCCAGCAGCCCCGGACAGGAGGGAGGTTCGGACCAGTACTTC. This codes for CASSPGQEGGSDQYF. Together with reference TRBV5-6 and TRBJ2-5, the CDR3 gives the full variable domain: DAGVTQSPTHLIKTRGQQVTLRCSPKSGHDTVSWYQQALGQGPQFIFQYYEEEERQRGNFPDRFSGHQFPNYSSELNVNALLLGDSALYLCASSPGQEGGSDQYFGPGTRLLVL.

In its sample, this clone was seen a few times. J is TRBJ2-2 and V is TRBV5-1; D gene unclear. The length of the CDR3 is 13 residues. Per germline, CDR1 SGHRS and CDR2 YFSETQ. The ends were cut back, 3 bases at V and 8 bases at J, with 11 bases in the middle. The CDR3 DNA follows: TGCGCCAGCAGCTCCTCTTCACGGGGGGAGCTGTTTTTT. This sequence encodes CASSSSSRGELFF.

The chain recombines TRBV27 with TRBJ1-1; D not certain. The germline V gene encodes CDR1 MNHEY and CDR2 SMNVEV (reference sequence). This CDR3 has 16 amino acids. V gave up 0 bases and J gave up 0 bases, with 11 bases separating them. CDR3 region: CASSLSEVSMNTEAFF. The CDR3 nucleotides are TGTGCCAGCAGTTTATCGGAGGTATCCATGAACACTGAAGCTTTCTTT.

Worth noting for this clone: At the DNA level, this CDR3 is encoded by other sequences in the same sample as well. This chain links TRBV5-1 with TRBJ1-5; a weak D match, TRBD1 (5 bases). This CDR3 has 14 residues. Germline CDR1 is SGHRS and CDR2 is YFSETQ. The V gene lost 0 bases and the J gene lost 5 bases, with 9 bases spanning the gap. As DNA, the CDR3 is TGCGCCAGCAGCTTGGGGCAGGGTGATCAGCCCCAGCATTTT. Translating gives CASSLGQGDQPQHF. Drawing the rest from reference TRBV5-1 and TRBJ1-5, the complete variable domain is KAGVTQTPRYLIKTRGQQVTLSCSPISGHRSVSWYQQTPGQGLQFLFEYFSETQRNKGNFPGRFSGRQFSNSRSEMNVSTLELGDSALYLCASSLGQGDQPQHFGDGTRLSIL.

This clone was counted a few times. CDR3 nucleotide sequence: TGTGCCACCAGCAGAGATACCCCACGGGCAGGGCACGAGCAGTACTTC. Its translation is CATSRDTPRAGHEQYF. V usage is TRBV15 and J usage is TRBJ2-7, with D perhaps TRBD1 (5 bases). The CDR3 contains 16 residues. With 0 bases removed from V and 5 bases from J, the gap between germline ends came to 17 bases. Germline V CDR1 and CDR2: LNHNV, YYDKDF (reference sequence).

The chain employs TRBV27 and TRBJ1-2; maybe TRBD1 (6 bases). The CDR3 is 14 amino acids. The germline V gene encodes CDR1 MNHEY and CDR2 SMNVEV (reference sequence). V lost 0 bases to trimming and J lost 4 bases, with 9 bases between them. CDR3 sequence (DNA): TGTGCCAGCAGTTTATCAGACAGGTTCTATGGCTACACCTTC. Protein sequence: CASSLSDRFYGYTF.

A few counts support this clone. V gene TRBV18 combines with J gene TRBJ2-7; D may be TRBD2 (6 bases). Germline CDR1 and CDR2: KGHSH and LQKENI. The CDR3 has 13 amino acids. The V and J ends lost 6 bases and 0 bases respectively, with 9 bases between them. CDR3 protein: CASSRGSSYEQYF. CDR3 coding DNA: TGTGCCAGCTCCCGGGGGAGCTCCTACGAGCAGTACTTC.

This clone was observed a few times. The chain has TRBV4-1 and TRBJ2-1; a possible D gene is TRBD2 (5 bases). Trimming removed 8 bases from V and 0 bases from J, with 14 bases in between. The V gene's germline CDR1 is MGHRA and CDR2 YSYEKL. The CDR3 spans 15 residues. The CDR3 nucleotides read TGCGCCAGCCGGAGACTACCGAGCTCCTACAATGAGCAGTTCTTC. Encoded protein: CASRRLPSSYNEQFF.

V and J are TRBV30 and TRBJ2-2; D remains ambiguous. V was shortened by 8 bases and J by 8 bases, with 12 bases between the two germline ends. The germline V gene encodes CDR1 GTSNPN and CDR2 SVGIG (reference sequence). This CDR3 is built from 11 residues. The CDR3, as DNA: TGTGCCCGTGCCTTGGCTGGGGAGCTGTTTTTT. The encoded protein is CARALAGELFF.

J is TRBJ1-2 and V is TRBV5-5, with D possibly matching TRBD1 (5 bases). Trimming cost V 4 bases and J 6 bases, with 13 bases left between them. Germline CDR1 is SGHKS and CDR2 is YYEKEE (reference sequence). There are 13 residues in the CDR3. Written as DNA, the CDR3 is TGTGCCAGCAGCCGTGACAGCTTTAATGGCTACACCTTC. Translated, it gives CASSRDSFNGYTF.

The V and J genes are TRBV11-3 and TRBJ1-2; the match to TRBD1 covers 7 bases. The ends lost 10 bases at V and 3 bases at J; junction bases unmatched: 5. Germline V CDR1 and CDR2: SGHNT, YENEEA. This CDR3 contains 12 residues. CDR3 in amino acids: CATADRDYGYTF. The CDR3 DNA is TGTGCCACCGCTGACAGGGACTATGGCTACACCTTC.

The rearrangement joins TRBV4-2 to TRBJ1-2; the D is unclear. Germline V gene data show CDR1 as LGHNA and CDR2 as YNFKEQ. The CDR3 contains 12 residues. V dropped 3 bases and J dropped 8 bases, with 10 bases sitting between them. CDR3: CASSQKNRGYTF. CDR3 nucleotides: TGTGCCAGCAGCCAGAAGAATAGAGGCTACACCTTC.

The V and J genes are TRBV7-9 and TRBJ1-1; D is unclear. V lost 1 base and J 1 base, leaving 13 bases between the germline ends. Germline V gives CDR1 SEHNR, CDR2 FQNEAQ (reference sequence). The CDR3 spans 16 residues. The DNA of the CDR3 is TGTGCCAGCAGCTTAGGCACCGGGAATGGGAACACTGAAGCTTTCTTT. Its translation: CASSLGTGNGNTEAFF. The whole variable domain, filled in from reference TRBV7-9 and TRBJ1-1, reads DTGVSQNPRHKITKRGQNVTFRCDPISEHNRLYWYRQTLGQGPEFLTYFQNEAQLEKSRLLSDRFSAERPKGSFSTLEIQRTEQGDSAMYLCASSLGTGNGNTEAFFGQGTRLTVV.

The sample holds many counts of this clone. The chain employs TRBV23-1 and TRBJ2-7; 10 nucleotides match TRBD2. TRBV23-1 is an ORF; its function is uncertain. The CDR3 totals 17 residues. The V and J ends lost 3 bases and 4 bases, in that order; junction bases with no gene match: 12. CDR3 protein: CASSHSSPSGSRYEQYF. The DNA of the CDR3 is TGCGCCAGCAGTCATTCCTCTCCTAGCGGGAGTCGGTACGAGCAGTACTTC.

V gene TRBV9 combines with J gene TRBJ2-3; 11 bases line up with TRBD2. CDR1 SGDLS and CDR2 YYNGEE come from the germline V gene. Trimming cost V 0 bases and J 4 bases; bases outside gene matches: 10. The CDR3 has 18 residues. The CDR3: CASSVAGVAGGRADTQYF. As DNA, the CDR3 is TGTGCCAGCAGCGTAGCTGGAGTAGCGGGGGGGCGAGCAGATACGCAGTATTTT.

The V call is TRBV7-9, the J call TRBJ2-5, with D maybe TRBD1 (5 bases). The CDR3 totals 15 residues. V was shortened by 6 bases and J by 2 bases, with 16 bases between the two germline ends. The V gene's germline CDR1 is SEHNR and CDR2 FQNEAQ (reference sequence). CDR3 sequence (DNA): TGTGCCAGCAGTACCATGGGGCAGGTACAAGAGACCCAGTACTTC. As protein: CASSTMGQVQETQYF.

J is TRBJ2-5 and V is TRBV11-3; the match to TRBD1 covers 7 bases. In germline, CDR1 is SGHNT, CDR2 YENEEA. This CDR3 comprises 15 residues. V lost 4 bases and J lost 2; bases outside the gene matches: 7. The CDR3 nucleotides are TGTGCCAGCAGCTCGAGGACAGGAGGTCAAGAGACCCAGTACTTC. Translation gives CASSSRTGGQETQYF.

This clone turned up a few times. The V call is TRBV7-9, the J call TRBJ2-5; the D gene is possibly TRBD1 (5 bases). V dropped 1 base and J dropped 4 bases, with 19 bases sitting between them. Germline V gives CDR1 SEHNR, CDR2 FQNEAQ (reference sequence). The CDR3 has 17 residues. CDR3 sequence: CASSLDWGLRGRETQYF. The CDR3 bases are TGTGCCAGCAGCTTAGATTGGGGCCTCCGTGGCCGAGAGACCCAGTACTTC. The variable domain in full, with the rest retrieved from reference TRBV7-9 and TRBJ2-5, is DTGVSQNPRHKITKRGQNVTFRCDPISEHNRLYWYRQTLGQGPEFLTYFQNEAQLEKSRLLSDRFSAERPKGSFSTLEIQRTEQGDSAMYLCASSLDWGLRGRETQYFGPGTRLLVL.

There are a few counts of this clone. This chain uses TRBV5-4 with TRBJ2-1, with 7 bases matching TRBD1. J gave up 6 bases and V 2 bases, and 5 bases lay outside the gene matches. The CDR3 covers 14 residues. Germline V gives CDR1 SGHNT, CDR2 YYREEE (reference sequence). This chain's CDR3 is CASSFTGQVNEQFF. The CDR3 DNA sequence: TGTGCCAGCAGCTTCACTGGACAGGTCAATGAGCAGTTCTTC.

The rearrangement uses TRBV7-2 and TRBJ2-3; 12 bases fit TRBD2. V was pared by 8 bases and J by 4 bases, with 10 bases of the junction left unmatched. Germline CDR1 SGHTA, CDR2 FQGNSA. CDR3 length: 16 amino acids. The CDR3 DNA sequence: TGTGCCAGCGGCCGGGGACTAGCGGGTTGGGCAGATACGCAGTATTTT. As protein: CASGRGLAGWADTQYF.

This clone was seen a handful of times. The CDR3 region has the DNA TGTGCCAGCAGTGATAGCGGATCCTACAATGAGCAGTTCTTC. Its protein is CASSDSGSYNEQFF. The rearrangement links TRBV25-1 to TRBJ2-1; D perhaps matches TRBD2 (6 bases). V was pared by 3 bases and J by 1 base, with 7 bases between. This CDR3 is 14 amino acids long. CDR1 and CDR2 (germline): MGHDK, SYGVNS.